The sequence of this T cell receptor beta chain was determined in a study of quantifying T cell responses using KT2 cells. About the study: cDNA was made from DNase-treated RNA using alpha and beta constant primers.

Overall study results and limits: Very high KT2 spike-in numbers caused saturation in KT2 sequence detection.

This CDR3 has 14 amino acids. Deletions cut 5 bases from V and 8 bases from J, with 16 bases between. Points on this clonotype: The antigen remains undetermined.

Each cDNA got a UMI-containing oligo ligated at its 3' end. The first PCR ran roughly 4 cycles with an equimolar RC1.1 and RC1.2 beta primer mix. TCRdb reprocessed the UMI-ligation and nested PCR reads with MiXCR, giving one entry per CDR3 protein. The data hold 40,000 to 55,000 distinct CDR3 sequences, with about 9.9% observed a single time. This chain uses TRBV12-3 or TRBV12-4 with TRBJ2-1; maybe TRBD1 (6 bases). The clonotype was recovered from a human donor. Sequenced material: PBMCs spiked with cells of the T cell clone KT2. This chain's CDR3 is CASSPRAGAHEQFF. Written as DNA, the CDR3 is TGTGCCAGCAGTCCCCGGGCAGGGGCCCATGAGCAGTTCTTC.